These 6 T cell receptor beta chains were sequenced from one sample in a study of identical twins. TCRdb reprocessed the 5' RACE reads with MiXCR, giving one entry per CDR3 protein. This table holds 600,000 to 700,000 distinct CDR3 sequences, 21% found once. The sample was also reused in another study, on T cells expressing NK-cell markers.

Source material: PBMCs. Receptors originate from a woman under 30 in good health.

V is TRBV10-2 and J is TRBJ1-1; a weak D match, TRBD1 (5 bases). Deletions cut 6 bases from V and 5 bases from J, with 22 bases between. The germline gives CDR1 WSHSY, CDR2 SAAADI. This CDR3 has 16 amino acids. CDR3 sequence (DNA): TGCGCCAGCAGCGTCGGGGGGAGAGGAGGTCGAACTGAAGCTTTCTTT. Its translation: CASSVGGRGGRTEAFF.

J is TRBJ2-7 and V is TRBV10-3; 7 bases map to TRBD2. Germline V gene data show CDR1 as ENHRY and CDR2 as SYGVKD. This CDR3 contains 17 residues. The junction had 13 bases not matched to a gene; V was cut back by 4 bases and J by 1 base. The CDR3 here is CAISASPERGGSYEQYF. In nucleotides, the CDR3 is TGTGCCATCAGTGCATCCCCCGAGCGGGGCGGATCCTACGAGCAGTACTTC.

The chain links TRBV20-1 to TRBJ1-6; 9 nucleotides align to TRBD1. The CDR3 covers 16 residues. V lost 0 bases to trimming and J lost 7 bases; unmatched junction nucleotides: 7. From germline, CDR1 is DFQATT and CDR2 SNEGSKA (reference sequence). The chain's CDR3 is CSARDGTGLGNSPLHF. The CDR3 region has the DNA TGCAGTGCTAGAGATGGGACAGGGTTAGGGAATTCACCCCTCCACTTT.

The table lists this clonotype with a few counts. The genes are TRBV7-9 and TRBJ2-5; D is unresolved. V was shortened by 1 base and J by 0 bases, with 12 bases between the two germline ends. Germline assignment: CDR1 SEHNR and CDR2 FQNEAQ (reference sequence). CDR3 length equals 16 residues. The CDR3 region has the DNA TGTGCCAGCAGCTTAGAAGCCAGGATGAACCAAGAGACCCAGTACTTC. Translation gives CASSLEARMNQETQYF.

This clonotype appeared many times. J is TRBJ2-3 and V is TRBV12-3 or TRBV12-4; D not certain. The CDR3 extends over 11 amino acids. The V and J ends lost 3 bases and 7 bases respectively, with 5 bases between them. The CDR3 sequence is CASSFRNTQYF. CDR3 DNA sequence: TGTGCCAGCAGTTTCAGGAATACGCAGTATTTT.

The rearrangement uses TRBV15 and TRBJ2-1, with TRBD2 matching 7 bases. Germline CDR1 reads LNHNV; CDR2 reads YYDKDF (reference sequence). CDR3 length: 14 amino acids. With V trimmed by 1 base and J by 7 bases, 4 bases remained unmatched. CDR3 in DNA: TGTGCCACCAGCAGAGCCCGACTAGCTAATGAGCAGTTCTTC. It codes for CATSRARLANEQFF.